These T cell receptor beta chains were read from a single sample in a study of T cells after yellow fever vaccination. In TCRdb, the 5' RACE reads were re-called with MiXCR into one record per CDR3 protein. The sample shows 600,000 to 750,000 distinct CDR3 sequences, around an eighth of them seen only once. Here the sequenced sample was PBMCs, taken on the day of the yellow fever booster vaccination. These receptors all come from a man aged 25-45 years who received the YFV17D yellow fever vaccine. Both conserved end residues are part of each CDR3. The D gene is left open where the match is weak. Clone sizes are given selectively: once, few, many, or a class where the clone is expanded.

V gene: TRBV5-1; J gene: TRBJ2-1; clone size: .; D gene: .; CDR3 protein: CASSLADGHNEQFF; CDR3 DNA: TGCGCCAGCAGCTTGGCCGACGGGCACAATGAGCAGTTCTTC
V gene: TRBV13; J gene: TRBJ2-5; clone size: few; D gene: TRBD2; CDR3 protein: CASSHMGEGRGETQYF; CDR3 DNA: TGTGCCAGCAGTCATATGGGGGAGGGCCGAGGAGAGACCCAGTACTTC
V gene: TRBV4-2; J gene: TRBJ2-7; clone size: few; D gene: .; CDR3 protein: CASSQDLKGNYEQYF; CDR3 DNA: TGTGCCAGCAGCCAAGATTTGAAGGGAAATTACGAGCAGTACTTC
V gene: TRBV11-2; J gene: TRBJ2-3; clone size: .; D gene: .; CDR3 protein: CASSPWESNTQYF; CDR3 DNA: TGTGCCAGCAGCCCCTGGGAATCGAATACGCAGTATTTT
V gene: TRBV7-9; J gene: TRBJ1-5; clone size: few; D gene: .; CDR3 protein: CASSSPNMDQPQHF; CDR3 DNA: TGTGCCAGCAGCTCCCCTAATATGGATCAGCCCCAGCATTTT
V gene: TRBV28; J gene: TRBJ2-2; clone size: .; D gene: TRBD2; CDR3 protein: CATAGGTLRGGELFF; CDR3 DNA: TGTGCCACGGCGGGAGGGACTCTCCGGGGCGGGGAGCTGTTTTTT
V gene: TRBV6-5; J gene: TRBJ2-4; clone size: few; D gene: .; CDR3 protein: CASSKGGGIQYF; CDR3 DNA: TGTGCCAGCAGCAAGGGGGGAGGGATTCAGTACTTC
V gene: TRBV13; J gene: TRBJ2-1; clone size: .; D gene: .; CDR3 protein: CASSRRNSYNEQFF; CDR3 DNA: TGTGCCAGCAGCCGTAGGAACTCCTACAATGAGCAGTTCTTC
V gene: TRBV20-1; J gene: TRBJ2-2; clone size: many; D gene: .; CDR3 protein: CSASESGGYTGELFF; CDR3 DNA: TGCAGTGCTAGCGAGTCGGGGGGCTACACCGGGGAGCTGTTTTTT
V gene: TRBV7-2; J gene: TRBJ2-1; clone size: many; D gene: .; CDR3 protein: CASSDRAADEQFF; CDR3 DNA: TGTGCCAGCAGCGACCGGGCAGCGGATGAGCAGTTCTTC
V gene: TRBV24-1; J gene: TRBJ2-3; clone size: .; D gene: TRBD1; CDR3 protein: CATRDRARNTDTQYF; CDR3 DNA: TGTGCCACCCGGGACAGGGCGAGGAATACAGATACGCAGTATTTT
V gene: TRBV7-2; J gene: TRBJ1-5; clone size: few; D gene: TRBD1; CDR3 protein: CASSPHGQGVSQPQHF; CDR3 DNA: TGTGCCAGCAGCCCGCACGGACAGGGGGTGTCTCAGCCCCAGCATTTT
V gene: TRBV27; J gene: TRBJ2-7; clone size: few; D gene: TRBD2; CDR3 protein: CASSLTQGLASYEQYF; CDR3 DNA: TGTGCCAGCAGTCTCACCCAGGGACTAGCGTCCTACGAGCAGTACTTC
V gene: TRBV20-1; J gene: TRBJ1-5; clone size: many; D gene: .; CDR3 protein: CSARQGNQPQHF; CDR3 DNA: TGCAGTGCTAGACAGGGGAATCAGCCCCAGCATTTT
V gene: TRBV5-4; J gene: TRBJ2-4; clone size: few; D gene: .; CDR3 protein: CASSLEGWDIQYF; CDR3 DNA: TGTGCCAGCAGCTTGGAGGGGTGGGACATTCAGTACTTC
V gene: TRBV20-1; J gene: TRBJ2-7; clone size: .; D gene: .; CDR3 protein: CSANRDIFSYEQYF; CDR3 DNA: TGCAGTGCTAACCGGGACATCTTTTCCTACGAGCAGTACTTC
V gene: TRBV7-9; J gene: TRBJ2-1; clone size: few; D gene: TRBD2; CDR3 protein: CASSLVQRESYNEQFF; CDR3 DNA: TGTGCCAGCAGCTTAGTCCAGCGGGAGAGTTACAATGAGCAGTTCTTC
V gene: TRBV7-2; J gene: TRBJ1-4; clone size: .; D gene: .; CDR3 protein: CASSFGGGVEEKLFF; CDR3 DNA: TGTGCCAGCAGCTTCGGGGGGGGAGTGGAGGAAAAACTGTTTTTT
V gene: TRBV6-2/TRBV6-3; J gene: TRBJ2-2; clone size: .; D gene: TRBD2; CDR3 protein: CASSLPGLAGALF; CDR3 DNA: TGTGCCAGCAGCCTACCTGGGCTAGCGGGAGCTCTTTTT
V gene: TRBV20-1; J gene: TRBJ2-5; clone size: few; D gene: .; CDR3 protein: CSAITLGTVWEETQYF; CDR3 DNA: TGCAGTGCTATCACACTGGGTACGGTCTGGGAAGAGACCCAGTACTTC
V gene: TRBV20-1; J gene: TRBJ2-2; clone size: .; D gene: .; CDR3 protein: CSARRAGELFF; CDR3 DNA: TGCAGTGCTAGAAGGGCCGGGGAGCTGTTTTTT
V gene: TRBV3-1; J gene: TRBJ2-7; clone size: many; D gene: .; CDR3 protein: CASSQDKGSEYF; CDR3 DNA: TGTGCCAGCAGCCAAGATAAAGGTTCTGAGTACTTC
V gene: TRBV3-1; J gene: TRBJ2-1; clone size: few; D gene: .; CDR3 protein: CASSQGPFGEQFF; CDR3 DNA: TGTGCCAGCAGCCAGGGACCTTTCGGGGAGCAGTTCTTC
V gene: TRBV12-3/TRBV12-4; J gene: TRBJ2-7; clone size: many; D gene: TRBD2; CDR3 protein: CASRKTSGAQYF; CDR3 DNA: TGTGCCAGCAGGAAGACTAGCGGGGCGCAGTACTTC
V gene: TRBV20-1; J gene: TRBJ2-1; clone size: .; D gene: TRBD1; CDR3 protein: CSASRDSNNEQFF; CDR3 DNA: TGCAGTGCTAGCAGGGACAGTAACAATGAGCAGTTCTTC
V gene: TRBV6-2/TRBV6-3; J gene: TRBJ2-3; clone size: few; D gene: .; CDR3 protein: CASAYDTQYF; CDR3 DNA: TGTGCCAGCGCGTATGATACGCAGTATTTT
V gene: TRBV7-2; J gene: TRBJ2-1; clone size: few; D gene: .; CDR3 protein: CASSSISYEQFF; CDR3 DNA: TGTGCCAGCAGCTCCATCAGCTATGAGCAGTTCTTC
V gene: TRBV20-1; J gene: TRBJ2-4; clone size: many; D gene: .; CDR3 protein: CSARGLETKNIQYF; CDR3 DNA: TGCAGTGCTAGAGGTTTGGAAACCAAAAACATTCAGTACTTC
V gene: TRBV7-9; J gene: TRBJ2-3; clone size: .; D gene: TRBD2; CDR3 protein: CASSLGLAATDTQYF; CDR3 DNA: TGTGCCAGCAGCTTGGGACTAGCGGCCACAGATACGCAGTATTTT
V gene: TRBV12-5; J gene: TRBJ2-2; clone size: .; D gene: TRBD1; CDR3 protein: CASGYDRADTGELFF; CDR3 DNA: TGTGCTAGTGGATACGACAGGGCGGACACCGGGGAGCTGTTTTTT
V gene: TRBV5-4; J gene: TRBJ2-1; clone size: many; D gene: .; CDR3 protein: CASSPTSGNEQFF; CDR3 DNA: TGTGCCAGCAGCCCGACTAGTGGTAATGAGCAGTTCTTC
V gene: TRBV20-1; J gene: TRBJ1-6; clone size: .; D gene: .; CDR3 protein: CSARAPNSPLHF; CDR3 DNA: TGCAGTGCTAGAGCTCCGAATTCACCCCTCCACTTT
V gene: TRBV2; J gene: TRBJ2-2; clone size: .; D gene: .; CDR3 protein: CASVRTGELFF; CDR3 DNA: TGTGCCAGTGTTCGTACCGGGGAGCTGTTTTTT